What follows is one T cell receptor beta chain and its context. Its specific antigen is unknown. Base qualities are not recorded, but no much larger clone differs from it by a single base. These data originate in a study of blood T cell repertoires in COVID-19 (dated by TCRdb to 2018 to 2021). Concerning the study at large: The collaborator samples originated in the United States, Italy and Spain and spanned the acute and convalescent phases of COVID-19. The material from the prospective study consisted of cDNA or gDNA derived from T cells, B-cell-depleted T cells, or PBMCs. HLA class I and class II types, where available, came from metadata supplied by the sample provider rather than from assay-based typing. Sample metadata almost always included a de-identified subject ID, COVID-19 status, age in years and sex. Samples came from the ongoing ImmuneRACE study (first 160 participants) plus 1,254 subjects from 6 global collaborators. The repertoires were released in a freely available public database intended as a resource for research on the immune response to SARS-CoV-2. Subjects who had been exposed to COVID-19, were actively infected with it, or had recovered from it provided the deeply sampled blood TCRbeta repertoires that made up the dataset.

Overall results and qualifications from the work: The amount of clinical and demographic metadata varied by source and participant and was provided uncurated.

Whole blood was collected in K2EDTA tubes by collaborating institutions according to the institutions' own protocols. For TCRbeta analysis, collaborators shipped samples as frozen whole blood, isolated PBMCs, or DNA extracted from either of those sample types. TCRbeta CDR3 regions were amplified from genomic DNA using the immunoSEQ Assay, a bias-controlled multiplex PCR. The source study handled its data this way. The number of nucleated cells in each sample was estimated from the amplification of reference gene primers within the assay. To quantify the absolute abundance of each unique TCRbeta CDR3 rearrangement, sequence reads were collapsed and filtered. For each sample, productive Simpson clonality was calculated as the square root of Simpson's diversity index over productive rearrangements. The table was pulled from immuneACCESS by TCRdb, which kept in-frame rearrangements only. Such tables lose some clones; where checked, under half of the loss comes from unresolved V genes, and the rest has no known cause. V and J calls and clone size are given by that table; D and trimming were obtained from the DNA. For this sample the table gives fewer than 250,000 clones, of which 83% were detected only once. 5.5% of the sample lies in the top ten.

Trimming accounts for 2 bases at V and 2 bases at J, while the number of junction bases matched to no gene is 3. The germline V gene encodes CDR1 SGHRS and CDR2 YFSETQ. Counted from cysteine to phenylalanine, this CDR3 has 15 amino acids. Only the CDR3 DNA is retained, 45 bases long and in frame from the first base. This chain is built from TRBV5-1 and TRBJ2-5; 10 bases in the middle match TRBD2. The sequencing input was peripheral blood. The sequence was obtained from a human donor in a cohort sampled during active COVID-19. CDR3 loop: CASSLTSGAQETQYF. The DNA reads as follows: TGCGCCAGCAGCTTAACTAGCGGGGCACAAGAGACCCAGTACTTC.